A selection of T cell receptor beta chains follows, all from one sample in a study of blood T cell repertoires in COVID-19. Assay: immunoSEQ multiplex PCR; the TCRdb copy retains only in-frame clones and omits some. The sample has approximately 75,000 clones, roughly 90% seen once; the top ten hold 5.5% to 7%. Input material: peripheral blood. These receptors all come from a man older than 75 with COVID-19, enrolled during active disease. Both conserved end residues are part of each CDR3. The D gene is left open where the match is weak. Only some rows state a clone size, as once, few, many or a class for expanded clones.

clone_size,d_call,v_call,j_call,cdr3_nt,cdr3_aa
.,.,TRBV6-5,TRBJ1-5,TGTGCCAGCACGGGGACTATCTGGAGCAATCAGCCCCAGCATTTT,CASTGTIWSNQPQHF
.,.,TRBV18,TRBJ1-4,TGTGCCAGCCGTCAGGGGCCAACTAATGAAAAACTGTTTTTT,CASRQGPTNEKLFF
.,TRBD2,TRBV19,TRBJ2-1,TGTGCCAGTAGCGCGGGGGGGGACTACAATGAGCAGTTCTTC,CASSAGGDYNEQFF
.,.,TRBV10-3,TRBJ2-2,TGTGCCATCAGTGAGCCACACCTCACCGGGGAGCTGTTTTTT,CAISEPHLTGELFF
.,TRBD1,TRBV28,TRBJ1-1,TGTGCCAGCAGTGGAATGACAGGGGGGAACACTGAAGCTTTCTTT,CASSGMTGGNTEAFF
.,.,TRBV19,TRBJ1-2,TGTGCCAGTAAGGAACAGTTCTATGGCTACACCTTC,CASKEQFYGYTF
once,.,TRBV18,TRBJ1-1,TGTGCCAGCTCATGGACAGAGAACACTGAAGCTTTCTTT,CASSWTENTEAFF
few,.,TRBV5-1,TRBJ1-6,TGCGCCAGCAGTACAGGGTCCTCCTATAATTCACCCCTCCACTTT,CASSTGSSYNSPLHF
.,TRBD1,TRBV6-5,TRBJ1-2,TGTGCCAGCAGTTACTCGGGGGACAGGGTGTCGAGCGGCTACACCTTC,CASSYSGDRVSSGYTF
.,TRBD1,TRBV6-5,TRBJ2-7,TGTGCCAGCAGGCCCCCGGGACAGATTTACGAGCAGTACTTC,CASRPPGQIYEQYF
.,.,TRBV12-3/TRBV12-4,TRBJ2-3,TGTGCCAGCAGCGGGAGCACAGATACGCAGTATTTT,CASSGSTDTQYF
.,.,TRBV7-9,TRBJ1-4,TGTGCCAGCAGCTTAGCGGGCGCCGAAAAACTGTTTTTT,CASSLAGAEKLFF
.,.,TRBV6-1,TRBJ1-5,TGTGCCAGCAGTGAAAGCAGGGGAAGCAATCAGCCCCAGCATTTT,CASSESRGSNQPQHF
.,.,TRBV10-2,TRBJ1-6,TGCGCCACCCTGGGGGGGGTTGGTTCACCCCTCCACTTT,CATLGGVGSPLHF
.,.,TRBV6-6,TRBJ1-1,TGTGCCAGCAGTTACGGGGGAGGGGACGAAGCTTTCTTT,CASSYGGGDEAFF
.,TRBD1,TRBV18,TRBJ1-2,TGTGCCAGCTCACCTACAGGGGACCATGGCTACACCTTC,CASSPTGDHGYTF
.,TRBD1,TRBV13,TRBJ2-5,TGTGCCAGCAGCTCCTGGGGACAGGGGGGCTTGAGAGAGACCCAGTACTTC,CASSSWGQGGLRETQYF
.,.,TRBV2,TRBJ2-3,TGTGCCAGCAGCCAGCGCGATACGCAGTATTTT,CASSQRDTQYF
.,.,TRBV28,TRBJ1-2,TGTGCCAGCAGTTTGATCGGGGAGAACTATGGCTACACCTTC,CASSLIGENYGYTF
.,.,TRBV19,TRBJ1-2,TGTGCCAGTAGTTCTATATTTGAAGAAAACTATGGCTACACCTTC,CASSSIFEENYGYTF
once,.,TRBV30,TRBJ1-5,TGTGCCTGGAGTGTTCGTGAGGCCCTGGATCAGCCCCAGCATTTT,CAWSVREALDQPQHF
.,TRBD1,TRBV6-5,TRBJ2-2,TGTGCCAGCTCGGAGAGGGGGCAGAACACCGGGGAGCTGTTTTTT,CASSERGQNTGELFF
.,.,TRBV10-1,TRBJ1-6,TGCGCCAGCAGTGAGTCCATTTCAGGGAATTCACCCCTCCACTTT,CASSESISGNSPLHF
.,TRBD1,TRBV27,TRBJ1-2,TGTGCCAGCAGTTTTTCAGGGGGCTATGGCTACACCTTC,CASSFSGGYGYTF
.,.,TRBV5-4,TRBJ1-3,TGTGCCAGCAGCTTGGACAGGAACCCTGGAAACACCATATATTTT,CASSLDRNPGNTIYF
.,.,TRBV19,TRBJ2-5,TGTGCCAGTAGTATGGTCCCAGGGAAGGAGACCCAGTACTTC,CASSMVPGKETQYF
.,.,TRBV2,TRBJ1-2,TGTGCCAGTTGCCCCGAGGGGGGGTTCGGCTACACCTTC,CASCPEGGFGYTF
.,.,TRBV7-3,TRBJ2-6,TGTGCCAGCAAGGCTAGCTCTGGGGCCAACGTCCTGACTTTC,CASKASSGANVLTF
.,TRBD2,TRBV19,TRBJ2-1,TGTGCCAGTAGTTCGAGGGGACTAGCGGGGGACAATGAGCAGTTCTTC,CASSSRGLAGDNEQFF